The next 13 T cell receptor beta chains were all read from a single sample in a study of CD4+ T cells in melanoma. The assay was immunoSEQ multiplex PCR, and TCRdb's table has in-frame clones only and misses some. The data show some 110,000 clones, with about 92% seen just once and 3.3% held by the top ten. Sequencing input: peripheral blood. The source of these receptors is a human donor with melanoma.

The chain joins TRBV19 to TRBJ2-5; D is uncertain. V was trimmed by 5 bases and J by 3 bases, leaving 25 bases between them. Germline CDR1 reads LNHDA; CDR2 reads SQIVND (reference sequence). This CDR3 contains 18 residues. The CDR3 region is CASSPRSPRAPAKETQYF. CDR3 nucleotides: TGTGCCAGTAGTCCTCGCAGCCCCCGGGCGCCGGCTAAAGAGACCCAGTACTTC. Filled out from reference TRBV19 and TRBJ2-5, the complete variable domain reads DGGITQSPKYLFRKEGQNVTLSCEQNLNHDAMYWYRQDPGQGLRLIYYSQIVNDFQKGDIAEGYSVSREKKESFPLTVTSAQKNPTAFYLCASSPRSPRAPAKETQYFGPGTRLLVL.

The CDR3 is CAFKGGTDTIYF. CDR3 nucleotide sequence: TGTGCCTTCAAGGGGGGGACAGACACCATATATTTT. J is TRBJ1-3 and V is TRBV10-3, with TRBD1 identical over 7 bases. Germline CDR1 reads ENHRY; CDR2 reads SYGVKD. The CDR3 has 12 residues. V gave up 11 bases and J gave up 8 bases; unmatched junction bases: 9.

This chain joins TRBV9 and TRBJ2-3; 9 positions match TRBD2. After removal of 1 base from V and 7 bases from J, the junction contained 13 bases not matched to a gene. There are 17 residues in the CDR3. Germline V gene data show CDR1 as SGDLS and CDR2 as YYNGEE. CDR3 in amino acids: CASSVSWLAGGAYTQYF. The CDR3 DNA is TGTGCCAGCAGCGTAAGTTGGTTGGCGGGGGGGGCCTATACGCAGTATTTT.

V usage is TRBV27 and J usage is TRBJ2-7; a weak D match, TRBD2 (7 bases). The CDR3 is 14 amino acids. Trimming left V 7 bases short and J 2 bases short, with 15 bases between. Germline values: CDR1 MNHEY, CDR2 SMNVEV (reference sequence). The CDR3 sequence is CASTLGGVPYEQYF. DNA for the CDR3: TGTGCCAGCACCCTAGGGGGGGTTCCCTACGAGCAGTACTTC.

This clone was observed a single time. This chain links TRBV9 with TRBJ2-1; 7 bases are shared with TRBD2. Germline CDR1 and CDR2: SGDLS and YYNGEE. V shed 4 bases and J 5 bases; nucleotides not matched to a gene: 6. This CDR3 is 14 amino acids long. CDR3 in amino acids: CASSTSGTNNEQFF. In DNA form, the CDR3 reads TGTGCCAGCAGCACATCCGGGACTAACAATGAGCAGTTCTTC.

This chain uses TRBV7-2 with TRBJ1-4; 7 bases line up with TRBD1. CDR3 size: 15 residues. CDR1 SGHTA and CDR2 FQGNSA come from the germline V gene. The ends lost 1 base at V and 6 bases at J; junction bases unmatched: 5. CDR3: CASSLVTGWDEKLFF. The DNA of the CDR3 is TGTGCCAGCAGCTTAGTGACAGGGTGGGATGAAAAACTGTTTTTT.

The chain carries TRBV5-1 and TRBJ2-7; no clear D gene. Germline V CDR1 and CDR2: SGHRS, YFSETQ. With 2 bases removed from V and 5 bases from J, the gap between germline ends came to 5 bases. The length of the CDR3 is 11 residues. As DNA, the CDR3 is TGCGCCAGCAGCTTAGTGGACGAGCAGTACTTC. It encodes CASSLVDEQYF.

This chain links TRBV6-5 with TRBJ2-5; possibly TRBD1 for D (5 bases). Trimming cost V 7 bases and J 5 bases, with 11 bases left between them. This CDR3 is 12 amino acids long. Germline V gene sequence: CDR1 MNHEY, CDR2 SVGAGI. CDR3 coding DNA: TGTGCCAGCAAGGGGCGCTTGGAGACCCAGTACTTC. It yields the protein CASKGRLETQYF.

The V gene is TRBV6-5, the J gene TRBJ1-2; D perhaps matches TRBD1 (6 bases). The CDR3 extends over 14 amino acids. The ends were cut back, 7 bases at V and 2 bases at J, with 14 bases in the middle. Germline V gene sequence: CDR1 MNHEY, CDR2 SVGAGI. CDR3 in amino acids: CASKYRVPNYGYTF. The CDR3 nucleotides read TGTGCCAGCAAATACAGGGTACCAAACTATGGCTACACCTTC.

The J gene is TRBJ1-3, the V gene TRBV7-2; D gene unclear. The CDR3 has 16 residues. The germline V gene has CDR1 SGHTA and CDR2 FQGNSA. Trimming removed 1 base at V and 4 bases at J, with 14 bases between. The CDR3 bases are TGTGCCAGCAGCTTAGGGTCCGCAGTGACGGGAAACACCATATATTTT. Encoded protein: CASSLGSAVTGNTIYF.

About this clone itself: One end of the junction varies from germline; a read error may be responsible. Other DNA sequences of this sample code for an identical CDR3. J is TRBJ1-5 and V is TRBV30; D unresolved. In germline, CDR1 is GTSNPN, CDR2 SVGIG (reference sequence). The CDR3 consists of 13 residues. In nucleotides, the CDR3 is TGCGCCTGGAGTGTACGGGGTAATCAGCCCCAGCATTTT. Its protein product is CAWSVRGNQPQHF.

The chain employs TRBV7-3 and TRBJ2-7; TRBD2 matches at 9 bases. Germline CDR1 SGHTA, CDR2 FQGTGA. The CDR3 consists of 15 residues. V shed 5 bases and J 1 base; nucleotides not matched to a gene: 6. CDR3 in amino acids: CASSPRAGGSYEQYF. The CDR3, as DNA: TGTGCCAGCAGCCCAAGGGCGGGGGGGTCCTACGAGCAGTACTTC. The full variable domain, completed using reference TRBV7-3 and TRBJ2-7, is GAGVSQTPSNKVTEKGKYVELRCDPISGHTALYWYRQSLGQGPEFLIYFQGTGAADDSGLPNDRFFAVRPEGSVSTLKIQRTERGDSAVYLCASSPRAGGSYEQYFGPGTRLTVT.

This clone was recorded only once. The rearrangement uses TRBV7-9 and TRBJ2-3, with 11 bases identical to TRBD2. V shed 5 bases and J 8 bases; nucleotides not matched to a gene: 12. Per germline, CDR1 SEHNR and CDR2 FQNEAQ (reference sequence). The CDR3 has 16 residues. The CDR3 reads CASSPTSGGILGTQYF. DNA for the CDR3: TGTGCCAGCAGCCCAACTAGCGGGGGAATTCTCGGTACGCAGTATTTT.